This TCR beta chain was recovered during a study of Ad26.COV2.S vaccination and SARS-CoV-2 variants. Method: immunoSEQ multiplex PCR; TCRdb's copy keeps in-frame clones and lacks some. The table includes some 350,000 clones, about 85% detected once. CDR3 length equals 13 residues. The germline V and J ends were trimmed by 4 bases and 0 bases, with 7 bases remaining between them. The treatment was: roughly 19 received Ad26.COV2.S at low or high dose, single or two shots; five or six received placebo; per-sample allocation not given. Each sample was drawn 63 days after the first injection (of vaccine or placebo). The count of this clone is one.

The sequencing used peripheral blood, collected in a trial of Ad26.COV2.S vaccine versus placebo. The receptor's source is a person between 18 and 60 years old who received the Ad26.COV2.S COVID-19 vaccine or a placebo. The chain recombines TRBV12-3 or TRBV12-4 with TRBJ2-7; D gene uncertain. The CDR3 DNA is TGTGCCAGCAGTTCTACGAGCTCCTACGAGCAGTACTTC. Translated: CASSSTSSYEQYF.